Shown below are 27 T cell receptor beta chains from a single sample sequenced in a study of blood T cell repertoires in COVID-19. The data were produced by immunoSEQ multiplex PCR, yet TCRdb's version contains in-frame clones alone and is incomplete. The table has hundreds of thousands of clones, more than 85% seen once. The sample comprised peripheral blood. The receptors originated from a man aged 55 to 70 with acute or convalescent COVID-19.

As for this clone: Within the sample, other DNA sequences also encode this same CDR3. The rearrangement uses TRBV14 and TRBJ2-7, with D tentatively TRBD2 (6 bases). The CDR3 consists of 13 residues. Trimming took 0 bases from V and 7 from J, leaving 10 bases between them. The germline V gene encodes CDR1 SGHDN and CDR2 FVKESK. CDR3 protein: CASSQDLGGEQYF. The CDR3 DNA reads TGTGCCAGCAGCCAAGATCTTGGGGGGGAGCAGTACTTC. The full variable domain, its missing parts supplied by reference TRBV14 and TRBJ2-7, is EAGVTQFPSHSVIEKGQTVTLRCDPISGHDNLYWYRRVMGKEIKFLLHFVKESKQDESGMPNNRFLAERTGGTYSTLKVQPAELEDSGVYFCASSQDLGGEQYFGPGTRLTVT.

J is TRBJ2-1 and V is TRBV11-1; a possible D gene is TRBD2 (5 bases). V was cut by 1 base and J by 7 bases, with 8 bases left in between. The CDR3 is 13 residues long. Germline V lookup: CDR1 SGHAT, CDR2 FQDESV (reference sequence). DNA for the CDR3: TGTGCCAGCAGCTTAGGGCGGGTAAATGAGCAGTTCTTC. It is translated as CASSLGRVNEQFF.

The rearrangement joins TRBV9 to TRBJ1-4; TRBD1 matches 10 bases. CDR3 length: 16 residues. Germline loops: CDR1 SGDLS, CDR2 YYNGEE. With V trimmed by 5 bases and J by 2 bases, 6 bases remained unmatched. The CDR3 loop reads CASSGTGAGTNEKLFF. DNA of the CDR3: TGTGCCAGCAGTGGGACAGGGGCAGGGACTAATGAAAAACTGTTTTTT.

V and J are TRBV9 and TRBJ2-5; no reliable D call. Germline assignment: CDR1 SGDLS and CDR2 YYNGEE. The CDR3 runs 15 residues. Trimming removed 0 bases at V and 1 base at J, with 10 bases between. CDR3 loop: CASSVAFGGQETQYF. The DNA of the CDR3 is TGTGCCAGCAGCGTAGCCTTCGGCGGCCAAGAGACCCAGTACTTC. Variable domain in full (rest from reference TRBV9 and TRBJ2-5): DSGVTQTPKHLITATGQRVTLRCSPRSGDLSVYWYQQSLDQGLQFLIQYYNGEERAKGNILERFSAQQFPDLHSELNLSSLELGDSALYFCASSVAFGGQETQYFGPGTRLLVL.

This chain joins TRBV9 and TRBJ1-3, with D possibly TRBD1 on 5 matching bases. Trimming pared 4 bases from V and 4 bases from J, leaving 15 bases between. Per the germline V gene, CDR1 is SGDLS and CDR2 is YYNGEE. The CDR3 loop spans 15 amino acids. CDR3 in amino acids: CASSPGTLGGNTIYF. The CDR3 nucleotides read TGTGCCAGCAGCCCCGGGACTCTGGGGGGAAACACCATATATTTT.

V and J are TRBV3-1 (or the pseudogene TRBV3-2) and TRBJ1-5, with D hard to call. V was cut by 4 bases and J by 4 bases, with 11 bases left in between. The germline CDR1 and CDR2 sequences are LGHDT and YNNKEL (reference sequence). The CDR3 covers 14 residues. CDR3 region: CASSPRRGNQPQHF. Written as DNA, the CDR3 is TGTGCCAGCAGCCCTCGACGGGGAAATCAGCCCCAGCATTTT.

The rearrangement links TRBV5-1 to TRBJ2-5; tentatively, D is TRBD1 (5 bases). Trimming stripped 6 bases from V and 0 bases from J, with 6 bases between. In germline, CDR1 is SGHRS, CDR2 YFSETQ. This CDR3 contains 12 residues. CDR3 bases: TGCGCCAGCAAGGGGTACCAAGAGACCCAGTACTTC. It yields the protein CASKGYQETQYF.

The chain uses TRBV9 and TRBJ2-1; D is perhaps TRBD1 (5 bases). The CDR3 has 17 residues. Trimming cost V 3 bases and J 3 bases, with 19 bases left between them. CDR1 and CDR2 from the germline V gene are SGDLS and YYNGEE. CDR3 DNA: TGTGCCAGCAGCGACGACCCGGGCCGCCAGGGCTACAATGAGCAGTTCTTC. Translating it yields CASSDDPGRQGYNEQFF.

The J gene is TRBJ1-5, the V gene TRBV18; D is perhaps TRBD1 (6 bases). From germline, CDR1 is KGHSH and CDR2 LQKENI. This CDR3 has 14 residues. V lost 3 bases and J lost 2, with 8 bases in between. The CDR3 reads CASSPSGGNQPQHF. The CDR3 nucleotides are TGTGCCAGCTCACCGTCAGGGGGCAATCAGCCCCAGCATTTT.

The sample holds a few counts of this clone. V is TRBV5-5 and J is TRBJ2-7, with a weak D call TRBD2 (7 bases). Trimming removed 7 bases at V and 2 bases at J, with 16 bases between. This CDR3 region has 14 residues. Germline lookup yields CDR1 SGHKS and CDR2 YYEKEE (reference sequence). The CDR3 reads CASGEGDWAYEQYF. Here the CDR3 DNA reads TGTGCCAGCGGGGAGGGGGATTGGGCCTACGAGCAGTACTTC.

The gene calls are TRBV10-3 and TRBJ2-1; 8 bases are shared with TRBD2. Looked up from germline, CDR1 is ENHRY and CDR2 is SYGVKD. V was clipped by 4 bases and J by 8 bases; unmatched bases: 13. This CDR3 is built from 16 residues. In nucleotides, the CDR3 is TGTGCCATCAGTGTAGGGAGCGGGGGAGCCATAGATGAGCAGTTCTTC. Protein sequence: CAISVGSGGAIDEQFF.

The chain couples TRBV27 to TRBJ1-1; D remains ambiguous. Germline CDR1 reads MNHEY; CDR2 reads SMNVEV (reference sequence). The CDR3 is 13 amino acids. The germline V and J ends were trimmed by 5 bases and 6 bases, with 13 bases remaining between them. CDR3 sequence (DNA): TGTGCCAGCAGTCGCACTCGAGGGTCTGAAGCTTTCTTT. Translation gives CASSRTRGSEAFF.

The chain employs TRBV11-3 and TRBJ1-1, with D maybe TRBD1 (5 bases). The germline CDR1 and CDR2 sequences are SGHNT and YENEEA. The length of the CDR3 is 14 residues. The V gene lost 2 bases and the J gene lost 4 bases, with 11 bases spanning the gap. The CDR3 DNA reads TGTGCCAGCAGCTTATATGGGGGGAGCACTGAAGCTTTCTTT. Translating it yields CASSLYGGSTEAFF.

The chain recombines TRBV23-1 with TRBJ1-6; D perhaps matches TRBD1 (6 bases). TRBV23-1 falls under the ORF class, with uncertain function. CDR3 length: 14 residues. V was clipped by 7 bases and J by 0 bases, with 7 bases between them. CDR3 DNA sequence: TGCGCCAGCAAGGGGGTCTCCTATAATTCACCCCTCCACTTT. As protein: CASKGVSYNSPLHF.

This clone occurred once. CDR3 protein: CAWSPRTGAGNTIYF. For the CDR3, the DNA is TGTGCCTGGAGCCCCAGGACAGGCGCTGGAAACACCATATATTTT. The chain combines TRBV30 with TRBJ1-3, with TRBD1 matching 7 bases. The CDR3 has 15 residues. Trimming at V came to 3 bases and at J to 2 bases, leaving 7 bases not matched to a gene. Germline V gene lookup returns CDR1 GTSNPN and CDR2 SVGIG (reference sequence).

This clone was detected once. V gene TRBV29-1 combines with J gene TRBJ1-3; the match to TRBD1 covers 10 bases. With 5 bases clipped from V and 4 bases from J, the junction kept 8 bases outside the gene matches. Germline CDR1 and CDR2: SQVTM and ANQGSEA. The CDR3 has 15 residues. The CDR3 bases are TGCAGCGTTTCTCCGGACAGGGGGATCGGAAACACCATATATTTT. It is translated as CSVSPDRGIGNTIYF.

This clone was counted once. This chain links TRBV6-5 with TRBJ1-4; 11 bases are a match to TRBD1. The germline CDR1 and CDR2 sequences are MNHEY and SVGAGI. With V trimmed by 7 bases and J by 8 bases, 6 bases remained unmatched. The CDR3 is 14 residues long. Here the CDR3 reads CASMGTGGREKLFF. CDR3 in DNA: TGTGCCAGCATGGGGACAGGGGGAAGGGAAAAACTGTTTTTT.

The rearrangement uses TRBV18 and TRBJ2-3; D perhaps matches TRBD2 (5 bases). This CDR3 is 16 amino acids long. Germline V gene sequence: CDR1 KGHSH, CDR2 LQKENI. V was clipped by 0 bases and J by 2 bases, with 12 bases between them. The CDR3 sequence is CASSPPGRGLTDTQYF. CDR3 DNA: TGTGCCAGCTCACCACCAGGAAGAGGGCTCACAGATACGCAGTATTTT.

In DNA, the CDR3 is TGTGCCAGCAGCTTAGACAGGGGGAGAACCTACGAGCAGTACTTC. It codes for CASSLDRGRTYEQYF. The chain couples TRBV7-2 to TRBJ2-7, with 8 bases lining up with TRBD1. Germline V gives CDR1 SGHTA, CDR2 FQGNSA. V was clipped by 1 base and J by 2 bases; unmatched bases: 4. The CDR3 has 15 residues.

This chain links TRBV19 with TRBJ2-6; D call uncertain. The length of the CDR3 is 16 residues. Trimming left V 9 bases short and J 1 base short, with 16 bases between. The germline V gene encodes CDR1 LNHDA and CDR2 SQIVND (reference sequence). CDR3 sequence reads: CASLGRLMSGANVLTF. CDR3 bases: TGTGCCAGCCTGGGCAGATTGATGTCTGGGGCCAACGTCCTGACTTTC.

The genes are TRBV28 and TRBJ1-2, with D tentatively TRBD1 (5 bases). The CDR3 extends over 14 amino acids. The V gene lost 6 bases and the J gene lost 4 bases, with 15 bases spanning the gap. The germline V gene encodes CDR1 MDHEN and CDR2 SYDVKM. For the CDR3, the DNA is TGTGCCAGCAGCCCCCAGGGATCCCCCTATGGCTACACCTTC. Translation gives CASSPQGSPYGYTF.

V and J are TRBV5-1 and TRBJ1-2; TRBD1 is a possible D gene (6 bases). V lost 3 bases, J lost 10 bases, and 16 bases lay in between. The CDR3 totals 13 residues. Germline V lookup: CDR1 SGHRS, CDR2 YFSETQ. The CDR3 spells CASSSELQGSYTF. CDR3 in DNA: TGCGCCAGCAGCTCGGAATTACAGGGATCCTACACCTTC.

CDR3 in amino acids: CASSIVRAGGSLAKNIQYF. DNA for the CDR3: TGTGCCAGTAGTATAGTCCGAGCGGGGGGCTCTCTAGCCAAAAACATTCAGTACTTC. The rearrangement links TRBV19 to TRBJ2-4; 9 bases agree with TRBD2. V gave up 1 base and J gave up 0 bases; unmatched junction bases: 10. Germline V gene data show CDR1 as LNHDA and CDR2 as SQIVND (reference sequence). The CDR3 consists of 19 residues. Variable domain in full (rest from reference TRBV19 and TRBJ2-4): DGGITQSPKYLFRKEGQNVTLSCEQNLNHDAMYWYRQDPGQGLRLIYYSQIVNDFQKGDIAEGYSVSREKKESFPLTVTSAQKNPTAFYLCASSIVRAGGSLAKNIQYFGAGTRLSVL.

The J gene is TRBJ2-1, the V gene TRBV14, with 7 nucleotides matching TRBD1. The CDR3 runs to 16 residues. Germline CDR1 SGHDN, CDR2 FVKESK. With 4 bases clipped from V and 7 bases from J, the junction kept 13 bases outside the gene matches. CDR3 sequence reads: CASSLDRSQLRNEQFF. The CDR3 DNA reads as TGTGCCAGCAGCCTGGACAGGTCCCAACTACGGAATGAGCAGTTCTTC.

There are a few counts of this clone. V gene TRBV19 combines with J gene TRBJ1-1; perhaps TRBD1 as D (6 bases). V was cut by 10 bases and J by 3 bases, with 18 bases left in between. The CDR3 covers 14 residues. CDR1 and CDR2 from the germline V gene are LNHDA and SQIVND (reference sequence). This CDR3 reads CATIGGAVDTEAFF. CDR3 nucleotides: TGTGCCACTATTGGGGGGGCGGTGGACACTGAAGCTTTCTTT.

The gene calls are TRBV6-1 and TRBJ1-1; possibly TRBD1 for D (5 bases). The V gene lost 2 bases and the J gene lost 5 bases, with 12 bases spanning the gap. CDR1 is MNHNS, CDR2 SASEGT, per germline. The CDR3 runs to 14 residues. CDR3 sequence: CASSEQGLGTEAFF. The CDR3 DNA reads TGTGCCAGCAGTGAACAGGGATTGGGGACTGAAGCTTTCTTT.

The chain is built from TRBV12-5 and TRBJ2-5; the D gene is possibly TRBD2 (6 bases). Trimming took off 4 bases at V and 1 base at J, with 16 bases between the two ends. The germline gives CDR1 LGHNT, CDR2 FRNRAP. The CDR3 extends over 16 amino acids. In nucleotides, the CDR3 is TGTGCTAGTGGTTATATGCTAATGGGGGGCCAAGAGACCCAGTACTTC. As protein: CASGYMLMGGQETQYF.